The sequence of this T cell receptor beta chain was determined in a study of T cells after yellow fever vaccination. Points from the study as a whole: Faster peaking, at day 5 versus 15, marked a secondary response that was weaker.

TCRdb reanalysed the 5' RACE reads using MiXCR and keeps one entry per CDR3 protein. The sample yields hundreds of thousands of distinct CDR3 sequences, under 14% seen once. As regards this clonotype: No antigen is known for it.

The CDR3 is 17 residues long. The sequencing used PBMCs, collected on the day of the first yellow fever vaccination. The chain has TRBV1 and TRBJ2-5; TRBD1 reflects the table's D call only, with no check against the DNA. TRBV1 corresponds to a pseudogene. The clonotype originates from a young man who received the YFV17D yellow fever vaccine. The CDR3 loop reads CANSPPPDRGRQETQYF. CDR3 DNA: TGTGCCAACAGCCCACCCCCGGACAGGGGGCGGCAAGAGACCCAGTACTTC.